A selection of T cell receptor beta chains follows, all from one sample in a study of blood T cell repertoires in COVID-19. Sequencing was performed with immunoSEQ multiplex PCR; in TCRdb, only in-frame clones are kept and a portion is missing. The sample records about 310,000 clones, approximately 90% being singletons. The sequenced sample consisted of PBMCs or T cells enriched from blood (not recorded which). The receptors stem from a woman aged 18-30 years who had recovered from COVID-19. Each CDR3 is given with its conserved first and last residue. D genes are given only for firm matches. Clone size is shown for a subset of rows, as once, few, many or a class of expanded clone.

j_call d_call v_call clone_size cdr3_nt cdr3_aa
TRBJ2-2 TRBD1 TRBV7-9 NA TGTGCCAGCAGCTCAAAAACGACAGGGGGCTTCGGGGAGCTGTTTTTT CASSSKTTGGFGELFF
TRBJ2-3 TRBD2 TRBV4-2 NA TGTGCCAGCAGCGGCGGGAGAGGCACAGATACGCAGTATTTT CASSGGRGTDTQYF
TRBJ1-4 TRBD1 TRBV4-2 NA TGTGCCAGCAGCCAAGTGTCGTTACAGGGGTTAACTAATGAAAAACTGTTTTTT CASSQVSLQGLTNEKLFF
TRBJ2-7 TRBD2 TRBV18 NA TGTGCCAGCTCGCTGGGGGGGTCTTTCTACGAGCAGTACTTC CASSLGGSFYEQYF
TRBJ1-3 NA TRBV30 once TGTGCCTGGAGTACCACAGGGACCCTTTCTGGAAACACCATATATTTT CAWSTTGTLSGNTIYF
TRBJ2-3 TRBD2 TRBV5-8 NA TGTGCCAGCAGCCCTCGACTAACCGGCGATGCGGGAGGGGCAGATACGCAGTATTTT CASSPRLTGDAGGADTQYF
TRBJ1-2 NA TRBV2 NA TGTGCCAGCAGTGAGGCTAACAGGTTCGGCTACACCTTC CASSEANRFGYTF
TRBJ1-6 TRBD1 TRBV5-1 NA TGCGCCAGCAGCTTGGAGGGACAGGGGAGGATACCCCTCCACTTT CASSLEGQGRIPLHF
TRBJ1-5 NA TRBV19 NA TGTGCCAGTAGTCCAGGAGGGGGGGTGCGGCAGCCCCAGCATTTT CASSPGGGVRQPQHF
TRBJ2-6 TRBD1 TRBV7-2 NA TGTGCCAGCAGCTTGGGCTGGGACAGGGGGCCCTCTGGGGCCAACGTCCTGACTTTC CASSLGWDRGPSGANVLTF
TRBJ2-1 NA TRBV29-1 NA TGCAGCGTATGGGTTGCGGGGTTTTCCTACAATGAGCAGTTCTTC CSVWVAGFSYNEQFF
TRBJ1-2 TRBD1 TRBV5-6 NA TGTGCCAGCGGACAGGCTGTAAGGAGTTACTATGGCTACACCTTC CASGQAVRSYYGYTF
TRBJ2-5 TRBD1 TRBV23-1 NA TGCGCCAGCAGTCAACCTTATACAGGGGGCCCTGCACAAGAGACCCAGTACTTC CASSQPYTGGPAQETQYF
TRBJ2-3 NA TRBV28 NA TGTGCCAGCAGTTCCGTTGTCTTCTGGGCTAGCCTACGTGCAGATACGCAGTATTTT CASSSVVFWASLRADTQYF
TRBJ2-7 NA TRBV6-5 NA TGTGCCAGCAGCCGAACGCCCAGAGGGCGCTACGAGCAGTACTTC CASSRTPRGRYEQYF
TRBJ1-3 NA TRBV7-2 NA TGTGCCAGCCGCTCATTCAACTCGGTGGACACCATATATTTT CASRSFNSVDTIYF
TRBJ2-7 NA TRBV10-3 once TGTGCCATCAGTGAAACCCAGGGGCCCTACGAGCAGTACTTC CAISETQGPYEQYF
TRBJ2-7 TRBD1 TRBV2 NA TGTGCCAGCATGAGGGGGCCCTTGGAGCAGTACTTC CASMRGPLEQYF
TRBJ1-2 TRBD1 TRBV5-4 NA TGTGCCAGCAGCTTCTGGGACAGGGACTATGGCTACACCTTC CASSFWDRDYGYTF
TRBJ2-7 TRBD2 TRBV5-4 NA TGTGCCAGCAGCTTGGCCGAGGGACTAGAGTACTTC CASSLAEGLEYF
TRBJ1-2 NA TRBV3-1/TRBV3-2 NA TGTGCCAGCAGCCCTGTTAGGGAGCACTATGGCTACACCTTC CASSPVREHYGYTF
TRBJ1-2 NA TRBV28 NA TGTGCCAGCAGCCAAGGGGACACCTACTATGGCTACACCTTC CASSQGDTYYGYTF
TRBJ1-1 TRBD1 TRBV19 NA TGTGCCAGTAGTCTAGGGACAGGGGGGAACACTGAAGCTTTCTTT CASSLGTGGNTEAFF
TRBJ2-3 TRBD2 TRBV5-1 NA TGCGCCAGCAGCTTGACCGGGACTAGCGGGGGGCACACAGATACGCAGTATTTT CASSLTGTSGGHTDTQYF
TRBJ2-7 TRBD2 TRBV19 NA TGTGCCAGTAGTATCGGGACTAGCCTCGACGAGCAGTACTTC CASSIGTSLDEQYF
TRBJ1-2 NA TRBV27 NA TGTGCCAGCAGTATCACAGTCGACTATGGCTACACCTTC CASSITVDYGYTF
TRBJ1-2 TRBD1 TRBV4-3 NA TGCGCCAGCAGCTCCAGACCGGGACAGGGGGGCTACACCTTC CASSSRPGQGGYTF
TRBJ1-2 NA TRBV9 NA TGTGCCAGCAGCACCCCGGTTGGCTACACCTTC CASSTPVGYTF
TRBJ1-6 TRBD1 TRBV2 NA TGTGCCAGCAGATGGGACAGGGATTCACCCCTCCACTTT CASRWDRDSPLHF
TRBJ2-7 NA TRBV5-1 once TGCGCCAGCAGCTTTGCCTTCCCGAACCTAGAATACGAGCAGTACTTC CASSFAFPNLEYEQYF
TRBJ1-3 NA TRBV19 few TGTGCCAGTAGTATCGGGATCCGCTCTGGAAACACCATATATTTT CASSIGIRSGNTIYF
TRBJ1-1 NA TRBV19 NA TGTGCCAGTAGGGCGATGGGGGCGAACACTGAAGCTTTCTTT CASRAMGANTEAFF
TRBJ1-6 TRBD1 TRBV19 NA TGTGCCAGTAGTCCTTACAGGGGGCTTAATTCACCCCTCCACTTT CASSPYRGLNSPLHF
TRBJ2-1 NA TRBV19 NA TGTGCCAGTAGTATTTTTGGGACTGACTACAATGAGCAGTTCTTC CASSIFGTDYNEQFF
TRBJ1-2 TRBD1 TRBV9 NA TGTGCCAGCAGCCCGCGGACAGGGGGCAGAGGCTACACCTTC CASSPRTGGRGYTF
TRBJ2-3 NA TRBV14 NA TGTGCCAGCAGCTTCCGAACCGGGGACACAGATACGCAGTATTTT CASSFRTGDTDTQYF
TRBJ2-3 NA TRBV19 NA TGTGCCAGTAGGATTACAGGGGGAGGGACAGATACGCAGTATTTT CASRITGGGTDTQYF
TRBJ2-6 NA TRBV5-4 NA TGTGCCAGCAGCTTACAGGGTCTCTCTGGGGCCAACGTCCTGACTTTC CASSLQGLSGANVLTF
TRBJ2-7 TRBD1 TRBV11-2 NA TGTGCCAGCAGCTTCCCGGGACAGGGGACCTACGAGCAGTACTTC CASSFPGQGTYEQYF
TRBJ1-3 NA TRBV2 NA TGTGCCAGCAGTGGATTAGTCTCTGGAAACACCATATATTTT CASSGLVSGNTIYF
TRBJ1-2 NA TRBV24-1 NA TGTGCCACCAGTGGCGGCGACAGAATCTATGGCTACACCTTC CATSGGDRIYGYTF
TRBJ1-4 NA TRBV19 few TGTGCCAGTAAAGGGGCAGCTAATGAAAAACTGTTTTTT CASKGAANEKLFF
TRBJ2-1 TRBD1 TRBV7-9 NA TGTGCCAGCAGCGAGGGACCGGGACAGGGCAACAATGAGCAGTTCTTC CASSEGPGQGNNEQFF
TRBJ2-3 TRBD2 TRBV10-3 NA TGTGCCATCAGGGGCCCCGGACGCGGGGGGAAAACAGATACGCAGTATTTT CAIRGPGRGGKTDTQYF
TRBJ2-1 NA TRBV3-1/TRBV3-2 NA TGTGCCAGCAGCCAGCCCGGACAGCCCGACAATGAGCAGTTCTTC CASSQPGQPDNEQFF
TRBJ2-1 TRBD2 TRBV4-3 NA TGCGCCAGCAGCCAAGGACTAGCGTTTAACAATGAGCAGTTCTTC CASSQGLAFNNEQFF
TRBJ2-6 TRBD1 TRBV30 once TGTGCCTGGAGTGCCGGGACAGGGGGCGCATATGATGGGGCCAACGTCCTGACTTTC CAWSAGTGGAYDGANVLTF
TRBJ2-1 NA TRBV3-1/TRBV3-2 NA TGTGCCAGCAGCCAAGGTAATCTAGAGCAGTTCTTC CASSQGNLEQFF
TRBJ2-1 TRBD1 TRBV5-1 NA TGCGCCAGCGGACTGACTGCTGGGACAGGGGTGGCCAATGAGCAGTTCTTC CASGLTAGTGVANEQFF
TRBJ1-2 TRBD1 TRBV24-1 few TGTGCCACCAGTGATGACAGGGTAGGCTACACCTTC CATSDDRVGYTF
TRBJ1-1 NA TRBV28 NA TGTGCCAGCATTAGCGTAAGGGAGACGAACACTGAAGCTTTCTTT CASISVRETNTEAFF
TRBJ2-7 TRBD2 TRBV9 NA TGTGCCAGCAGCGTAGATCCAGCGGGGGGCTCCGAGCAGTACTTC CASSVDPAGGSEQYF
TRBJ2-5 NA TRBV29-1 NA TGCAGCGTTGGCCAGTCAGGGGGAGGACAAGAGACCCAGTACTTC CSVGQSGGGQETQYF
TRBJ1-4 TRBD1 TRBV25-1 NA TGTGCCAGCACCGGACAGGGAATTAATGAAAAACTGTTTTTT CASTGQGINEKLFF
TRBJ1-1 NA TRBV4-1 NA TGCGCCAGCAGCCAGGTGACAGGCCGGAACACTGAAGCTTTCTTT CASSQVTGRNTEAFF
TRBJ2-7 TRBD2 TRBV4-3 NA TGCGCCAGCAGCCAAGACACTCGGGAGGGCCGGGGAGGGGTGCAGTACTTC CASSQDTREGRGGVQYF
TRBJ1-3 NA TRBV29-1 NA TGCAGCGTTGAAGGAATCCGGCAGGGGCGTCCTGGAAACACCATATATTTT CSVEGIRQGRPGNTIYF
TRBJ1-1 NA TRBV18 NA TGTGCCAGCTCACCAGGCACAGGGCCGCGTCTGGGGACTAACGCTTTCTTT CASSPGTGPRLGTNAFF
TRBJ2-7 TRBD2 TRBV28 NA TGTGCCAGCAGTTTGGGACTAGCGAGCGAGCAGTACTTC CASSLGLASEQYF